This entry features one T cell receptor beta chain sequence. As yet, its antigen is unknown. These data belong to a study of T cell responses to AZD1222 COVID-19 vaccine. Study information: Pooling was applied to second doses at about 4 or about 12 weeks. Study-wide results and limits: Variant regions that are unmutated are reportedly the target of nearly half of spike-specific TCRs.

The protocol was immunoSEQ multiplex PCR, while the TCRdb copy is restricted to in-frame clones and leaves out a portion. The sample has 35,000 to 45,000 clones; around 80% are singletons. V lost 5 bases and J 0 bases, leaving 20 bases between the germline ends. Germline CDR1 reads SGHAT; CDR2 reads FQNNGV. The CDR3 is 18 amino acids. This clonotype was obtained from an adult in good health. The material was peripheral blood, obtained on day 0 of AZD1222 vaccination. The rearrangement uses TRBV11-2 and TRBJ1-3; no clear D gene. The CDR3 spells CASSLQTVGRHSGNTIYF. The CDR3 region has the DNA TGTGCCAGCAGCCTACAGACGGTGGGGAGACACTCTGGAAACACCATATATTTT. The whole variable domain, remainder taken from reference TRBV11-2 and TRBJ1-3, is EAGVAQSPRYKIIEKRQSVAFWCNPISGHATLYWYQQILGQGPKLLIQFQNNGVVDDSQLPKDRFSAERLKGVDSTLKIQPAKLEDSAVYLCASSLQTVGRHSGNTIYFGEGSWLTVV.